Described below is a single T cell receptor beta chain sequence and its context. V lost 9 bases to trimming and J lost 7 bases; unmatched junction nucleotides: 8. The CDR3 is 15 amino acids. From germline, CDR1 is MDHEN and CDR2 SYDVKM. These data come from a study of blood T cell repertoires in COVID-19. The overall study: Spain, Italy and the United States supplied samples that represented acute and convalescent COVID-19.

Original handling: Estimated nucleated cell counts came from reference gene primer amplification. Here immunoSEQ multiplex PCR was the method, and the copy in TCRdb shows in-frame clones only, minus some. V and J calls and clone size are given by that table; D and trimming were obtained from the DNA. The data hold roughly 60,000 clones, with approximately 92% observed a single time. The sequenced sample was peripheral blood. The chain has TRBV28 and TRBJ2-1, with TRBD2 matching over 14 bases. The source of this sequence is a human donor in a cohort sampled during active COVID-19. The CDR3 protein is CASHTGTSGGNEQFF. CDR3 bases: TGTGCCAGTCACACCGGGACTAGCGGGGGAAATGAGCAGTTCTTC.